Below are 16 T cell receptor beta chains sequenced from a single sample in a study of T cells after posttransplantation cyclophosphamide. The assay was immunoSEQ multiplex PCR, and TCRdb's table has in-frame clones only and misses some. The table lists 7,000 to 9,000 clones, over 75% of them singletons. Cyclophosphamide on days +3 and +4 followed busulfan-fludarabine conditioning and a marrow graft. The sequences come from PBMCs, collected after allogeneic stem cell transplant with posttransplant cyclophosphamide. The receptor set was obtained from a female patient in her forties or fifties who received an allogeneic stem cell transplant from an unrelated donor, was CMV-positive, and had no GVHD. These T cells may partly come from the graft donor.

This chain joins TRBV7-9 and TRBJ2-7; 7 nucleotides match TRBD1. Unmatched junction bases numbered 5, after V lost 4 bases and J lost 2 bases. The CDR3 loop spans 14 amino acids. CDR1 is SEHNR and CDR2 is FQNEAQ in the germline V gene (reference sequence). Here the CDR3 DNA reads TGTGCCAGCAGCTCAGGACAGGTGGCCTACGAGCAGTACTTC. The encoded protein is CASSSGQVAYEQYF.

The V gene is TRBV6-6, the J gene TRBJ1-5, with D maybe TRBD1 (5 bases). CDR3 size: 16 residues. V lost 7 bases, J lost 0 bases, and 16 bases lay in between. Germline V gives CDR1 MNHNY, CDR2 SVGAGI (reference sequence). The CDR3 spells CASTPPPGGSNQPQHF. The CDR3 DNA reads TGTGCCAGCACCCCTCCCCCGGGGGGTAGCAATCAGCCCCAGCATTTT.

Regarding this clone: Compared with germline, one end of the junction differs, possibly owing to a read error. Other DNA sequences from this sample encode an identical CDR3 as well. This chain connects TRBV23-1 to TRBJ1-6; no definite D call. TRBV23-1 is assigned to the ORF class and has an uncertain function. This CDR3 has 17 amino acids. CDR3 protein: CASSHSLGSSYNSPLHF. Written as DNA, the CDR3 is TGCGCCAGCAGTCATTCCCTGGGGAGCTCCTATAATTCCCCCCTCCACTTT.

This sequence joins TRBV9 and TRBJ2-1; D uncertain. Germline V gene data show CDR1 as SGDLS and CDR2 as YYNGEE. V was clipped by 0 bases and J by 0 bases, with 7 bases between them. The CDR3 totals 15 residues. The CDR3 region is CASSVGHSSYNEQFF. CDR3 in DNA: TGTGCCAGCAGCGTAGGACATAGCTCCTACAATGAGCAGTTCTTC.

The chain combines TRBV5-8 with TRBJ2-5; no firm D call. Deletions cut 4 bases from V and 7 bases from J, with 11 bases between. Germline-derived CDR1 and CDR2 are SGHTS and YDEGEE. This CDR3 is 12 amino acids long. CDR3 in amino acids: CASSPPLGTQYF. The CDR3 region has the DNA TGTGCCAGCAGCCCCCCGCTAGGGACCCAGTACTTC.

In this sample, this clone turned up once. V gene TRBV11-2 combines with J gene TRBJ1-5, with D tentatively TRBD1 (5 bases). V lost 6 bases and J 6 bases, leaving 12 bases between the germline ends. This CDR3 has 13 residues. Germline V gene lookup returns CDR1 SGHAT and CDR2 FQNNGV. The CDR3 reads CASSIVGGQPQHF. CDR3 coding DNA: TGTGCCAGCAGTATCGTCGGGGGTCAGCCCCAGCATTTT.

The rearrangement uses TRBV5-1 and TRBJ1-2, with D maybe TRBD1 (5 bases). With 0 bases removed from V and 4 bases from J, the gap between germline ends came to 10 bases. The CDR3 consists of 14 residues. Germline CDR1 SGHRS, CDR2 YFSETQ. DNA of the CDR3: TGCGCCAGCAGCTTGGTGACAGACTTCTATGGCTACACCTTC. It translates to CASSLVTDFYGYTF.

The V and J genes are TRBV5-1 and TRBJ2-1, with 11 bases matching TRBD2. Germline V lookup: CDR1 SGHRS, CDR2 YFSETQ. J was trimmed by 0 bases and V by 1 base; bases with no gene match: 6. The CDR3 has 18 amino acids. The CDR3 bases are TGCGCCAGCAGCTTGTGGACTAGCGGGCTGCCCTCCTACAATGAGCAGTTCTTC. This sequence encodes CASSLWTSGLPSYNEQFF.

The chain has TRBV18 and TRBJ1-5; 9 bases map to TRBD1. Germline CDR1 reads KGHSH; CDR2 reads LQKENI. The CDR3 runs to 16 residues. V was clipped by 2 bases and J by 6 bases; unmatched bases: 8. Written as DNA, the CDR3 is TGTGCCAGCTCACCAGAGCCGGGACAGGGCCGTCAGCCCCAGCATTTT. Translation: CASSPEPGQGRQPQHF.

The chain carries TRBV28 and TRBJ2-3, with TRBD2 identical over 10 bases. The CDR3 contains 18 residues. Trimming cost V 6 bases and J 1 base; bases outside gene matches: 13. The germline V gene encodes CDR1 MDHEN and CDR2 SYDVKM. The CDR3 nucleotides are TGTGCCAGCAGCCCCAGCGGGGGGGCATTTTCGGGCACAGATACGCAGTATTTT. Translating gives CASSPSGGAFSGTDTQYF.

The chain joins TRBV7-3 to TRBJ2-3, with unresolved D. V was shortened by 2 bases and J by 0 bases, with 6 bases between the two germline ends. The CDR3 consists of 14 residues. CDR1 is SGHTA and CDR2 is FQGTGA in the germline V gene. The DNA for the CDR3 is TGTGCCAGCAGCTTAGCAGGTAGCACAGATACGCAGTATTTT. Its protein is CASSLAGSTDTQYF.

The chain is built from TRBV4-2 and TRBJ2-2; possible D gene TRBD2, 5 bases. Germline V gene sequence: CDR1 LGHNA, CDR2 YNFKEQ. Trimming took 0 bases from V and 5 from J, leaving 10 bases between them. The CDR3 has 15 amino acids. The CDR3 loop reads CASSQDWRGTGELFF. The DNA for the CDR3 is TGTGCCAGCAGCCAAGATTGGCGAGGGACCGGGGAGCTGTTTTTT.

The chain joins TRBV7-2 to TRBJ1-2; possibly TRBD1 for D (6 bases). Per the germline V gene, CDR1 is SGHTA and CDR2 is FQGNSA. This CDR3 spans 15 amino acids. The germline V and J ends were trimmed by 5 bases and 4 bases, with 17 bases remaining between them. Here the CDR3 reads CASSLTGSSPYGYTF. The CDR3 nucleotides are TGTGCCAGCAGCCTGACAGGTAGCTCCCCCTATGGCTACACCTTC.

The chain carries TRBV19 and TRBJ1-1, with D possibly matching TRBD1 (6 bases). V lost 4 bases to trimming and J lost 3 bases, with 18 bases between them. This CDR3 contains 16 residues. Germline-derived CDR1 and CDR2 are LNHDA and SQIVND (reference sequence). The CDR3 loop reads CASSKSVTGWDTEAFF. CDR3 DNA: TGTGCCAGTAGTAAGTCGGTGACAGGTTGGGACACTGAAGCTTTCTTT.

The genes are TRBV2 and TRBJ2-3; no clear D gene. The V end was cut by 6 bases, the J end by 6 bases, with 7 bases between. The CDR3 totals 11 residues. Germline CDR1 is SNHLY and CDR2 is FYNNEI. The CDR3 protein is CASSGEDTQYF. The CDR3 DNA is TGTGCCAGCAGCGGAGAGGATACGCAGTATTTT. The full variable domain, with the rest looked up from reference TRBV2 and TRBJ2-3, is EPEVTQTPSHQVTQMGQEVILRCVPISNHLYFYWYRQILGQKVEFLVSFYNNEISEKSEIFDDQFSVERPDGSNFTLKIRSTKLEDSAMYFCASSGEDTQYFGPGTRLTVL.

The chain employs TRBV7-9 and TRBJ1-1; 7 bases map to TRBD1. CDR3 length: 14 residues. Germline trimming cut 2 bases from V and 3 bases from J; bases unmatched to any gene: 3. The germline gives CDR1 SEHNR, CDR2 FQNEAQ (reference sequence). CDR3 DNA: TGTGCCAGCAGCTTAACAGGGGAGGACACTGAAGCTTTCTTT. Its translation is CASSLTGEDTEAFF.